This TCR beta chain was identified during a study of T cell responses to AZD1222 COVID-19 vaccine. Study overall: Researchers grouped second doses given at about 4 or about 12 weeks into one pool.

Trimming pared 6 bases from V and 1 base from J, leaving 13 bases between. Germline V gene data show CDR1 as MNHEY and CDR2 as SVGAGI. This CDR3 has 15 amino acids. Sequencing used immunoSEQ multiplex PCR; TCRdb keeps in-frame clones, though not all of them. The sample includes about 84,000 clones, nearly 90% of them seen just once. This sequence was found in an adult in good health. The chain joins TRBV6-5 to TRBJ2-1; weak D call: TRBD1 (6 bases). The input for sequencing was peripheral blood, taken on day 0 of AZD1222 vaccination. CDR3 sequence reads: CASRPRRGSYNEQFF. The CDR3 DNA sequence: TGTGCCAGCAGACCCAGAAGGGGGTCCTACAATGAGCAGTTCTTC.